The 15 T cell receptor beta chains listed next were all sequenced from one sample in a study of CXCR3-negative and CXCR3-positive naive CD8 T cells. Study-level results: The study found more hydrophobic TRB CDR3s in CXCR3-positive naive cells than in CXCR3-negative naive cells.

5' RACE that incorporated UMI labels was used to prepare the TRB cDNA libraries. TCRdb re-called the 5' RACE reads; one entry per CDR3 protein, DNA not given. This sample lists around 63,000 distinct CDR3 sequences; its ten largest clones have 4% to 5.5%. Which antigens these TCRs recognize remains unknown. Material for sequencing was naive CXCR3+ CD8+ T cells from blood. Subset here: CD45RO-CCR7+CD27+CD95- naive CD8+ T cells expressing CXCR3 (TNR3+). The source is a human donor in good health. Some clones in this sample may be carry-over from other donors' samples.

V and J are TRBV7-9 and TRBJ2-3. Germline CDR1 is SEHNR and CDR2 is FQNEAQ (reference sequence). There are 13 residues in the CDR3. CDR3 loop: CASSFPDTDTQYF.

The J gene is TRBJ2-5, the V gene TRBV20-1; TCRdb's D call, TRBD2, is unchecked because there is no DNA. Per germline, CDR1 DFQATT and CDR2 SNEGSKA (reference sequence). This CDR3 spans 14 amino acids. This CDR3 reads CSARSGGAAETQYF.

This chain's CDR3 is CASSLDPGGEQYF. V and J are TRBV7-2 and TRBJ2-7; the TRBD1 assignment by TCRdb is unverifiable without DNA. CDR3 length: 13 amino acids. Per the germline V gene, CDR1 is SGHTA and CDR2 is FQGNSA.

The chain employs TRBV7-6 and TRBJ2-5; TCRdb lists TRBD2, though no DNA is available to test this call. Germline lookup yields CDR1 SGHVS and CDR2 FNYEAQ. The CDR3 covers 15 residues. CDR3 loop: CASSLGLADGETQYF.

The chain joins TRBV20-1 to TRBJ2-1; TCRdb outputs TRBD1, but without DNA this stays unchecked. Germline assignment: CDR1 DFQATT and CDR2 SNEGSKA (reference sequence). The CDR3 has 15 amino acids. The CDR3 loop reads CSARASADSYNEQFF.

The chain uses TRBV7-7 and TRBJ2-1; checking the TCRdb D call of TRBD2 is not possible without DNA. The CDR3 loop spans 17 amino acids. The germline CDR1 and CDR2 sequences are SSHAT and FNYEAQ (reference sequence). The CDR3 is CASSPRWASGGGNEQFF.

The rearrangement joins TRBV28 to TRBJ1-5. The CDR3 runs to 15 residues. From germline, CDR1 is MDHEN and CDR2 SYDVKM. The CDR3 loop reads CASSSGVRSNQPQHF.

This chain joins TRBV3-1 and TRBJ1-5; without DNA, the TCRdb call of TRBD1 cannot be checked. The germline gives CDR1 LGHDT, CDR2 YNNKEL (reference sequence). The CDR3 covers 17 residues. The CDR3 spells CASSLDRGIYSNQPQHF. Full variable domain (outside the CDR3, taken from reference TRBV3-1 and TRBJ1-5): DTAVSQTPKYLVTQMGNDKSIKCEQNLGHDTMYWYKQDSKKFLKIMFSYNNKELIINETVPNRFSPKSPDKAHLNLHINSLELGDSAVYFCASSLDRGIYSNQPQHFGDGTRLSIL.

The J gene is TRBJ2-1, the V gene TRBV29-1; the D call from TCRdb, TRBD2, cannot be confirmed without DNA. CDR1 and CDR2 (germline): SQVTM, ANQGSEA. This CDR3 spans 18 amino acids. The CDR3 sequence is CSVSRGLAGGDYYNEQFF.

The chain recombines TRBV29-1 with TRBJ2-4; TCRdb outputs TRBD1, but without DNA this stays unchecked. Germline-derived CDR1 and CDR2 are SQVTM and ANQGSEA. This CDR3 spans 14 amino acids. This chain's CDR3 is CSVEPGDTLNIQYF.

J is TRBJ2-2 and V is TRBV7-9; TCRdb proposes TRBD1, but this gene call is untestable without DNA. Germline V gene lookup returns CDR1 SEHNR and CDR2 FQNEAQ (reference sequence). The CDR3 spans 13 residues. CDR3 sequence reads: CASPPPATGELFF.

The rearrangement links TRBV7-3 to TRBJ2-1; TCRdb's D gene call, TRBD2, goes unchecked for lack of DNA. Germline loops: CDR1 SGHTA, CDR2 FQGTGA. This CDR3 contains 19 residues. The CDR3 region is CASSYSGGPYKSSYNEQFF. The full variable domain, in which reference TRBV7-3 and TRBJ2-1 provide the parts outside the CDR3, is GAGVSQTPSNKVTEKGKYVELRCDPISGHTALYWYRQSLGQGPEFLIYFQGTGAADDSGLPNDRFFAVRPEGSVSTLKIQRTERGDSAVYLCASSYSGGPYKSSYNEQFFGPGTRLTVL.

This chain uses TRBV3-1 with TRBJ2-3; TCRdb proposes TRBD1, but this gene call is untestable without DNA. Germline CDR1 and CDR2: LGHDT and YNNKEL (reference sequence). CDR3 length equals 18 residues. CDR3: CASSPSVEVGGGGDTQYF.

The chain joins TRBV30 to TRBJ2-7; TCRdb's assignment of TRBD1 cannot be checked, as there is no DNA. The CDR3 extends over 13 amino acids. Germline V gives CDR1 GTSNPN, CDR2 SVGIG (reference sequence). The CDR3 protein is CAWSTGTDYEQYF.

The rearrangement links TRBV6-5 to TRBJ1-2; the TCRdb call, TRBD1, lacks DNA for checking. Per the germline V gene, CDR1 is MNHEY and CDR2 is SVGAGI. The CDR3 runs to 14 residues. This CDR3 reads CASSYAGGGYGYTF.